These T cell receptor beta chains were read from a single sample in a study of blood T cell repertoires in COVID-19. Clones were read by immunoSEQ multiplex PCR, and TCRdb kept only the in-frame ones, dropping some. The sample contains some 80,000 clones, approximately 86% of which appear only once. The source material was peripheral blood. The source of these receptors is a middle-aged man with active or convalescent COVID-19. Each CDR3 is given with its conserved first and last residue. Each record gives: D gene, V gene, clone size, J gene, CDR3 protein, CDR3 DNA. A D gene is named only where the DNA matches it firmly. Clone size is shown for a subset of rows, as once, few, many or a class of expanded clone.

NA	TRBV4-3	NA	TRBJ1-4	CASSQAGRQNEKLFF	TGCGCCAGCAGCCAAGCTGGCAGGCAAAATGAAAAACTGTTTTTT
TRBD1	TRBV11-2	NA	TRBJ2-7	CASSPDRAPYEQYF	TGTGCCAGCAGCCCGGACAGGGCTCCCTACGAGCAGTACTTC
NA	TRBV7-8	NA	TRBJ1-4	CASSLNTGPTNEKLFF	TGTGCCAGCAGCTTAAATACAGGCCCAACTAATGAAAAACTGTTTTTT
NA	TRBV5-1	NA	TRBJ2-5	CASSLATARAAQYF	TGCGCCAGCAGCTTGGCCACAGCGCGGGCGGCCCAGTACTTC
TRBD2	TRBV11-2	NA	TRBJ2-1	CASSLSGGNSNEQFF	TGTGCCAGCAGCTTAAGCGGGGGGAATTCCAATGAGCAGTTCTTC
NA	TRBV2	few	TRBJ1-1	CASRIQGSLNTEAFF	TGTGCCAGCAGAATACAGGGATCACTGAACACTGAAGCTTTCTTT
NA	TRBV28	NA	TRBJ1-5	CASNKERWNQPQHF	TGTGCCAGCAACAAGGAGAGGTGGAATCAGCCCCAGCATTTT
NA	TRBV5-1	NA	TRBJ1-6	CASRGGNSPLHF	TGCGCCAGCAGGGGGGGGAATTCACCCCTCCACTTT
NA	TRBV5-4	NA	TRBJ2-3	CASSSGLPSTDTQYF	TGTGCCAGCAGCTCAGGACTACCTAGCACAGATACGCAGTATTTT
NA	TRBV6-6	NA	TRBJ1-2	CASSPYYGYTF	TGTGCCAGCAGCCCATACTATGGCTACACCTTC
TRBD1	TRBV3-1/TRBV3-2	NA	TRBJ1-5	CASSQGQGGNQPQHF	TGTGCCAGCAGCCAAGGACAGGGGGGCAATCAGCCCCAGCATTTT
TRBD1	TRBV2	NA	TRBJ1-5	CASSLMGQGNQPQHF	TGTGCCAGCAGCCTAATGGGACAGGGTAATCAGCCCCAGCATTTT
NA	TRBV27	NA	TRBJ1-1	CASSPRDRGGAFF	TGTGCCAGCAGTCCAAGGGACCGCGGGGGAGCTTTCTTT
TRBD2	TRBV5-4	NA	TRBJ2-3	CASSLKGTTTDTQYF	TGTGCCAGCAGCTTGAAAGGGACTACCACAGATACGCAGTATTTT
TRBD1	TRBV2	NA	TRBJ1-1	CASSRQGGTEAFF	TGTGCCAGCAGTAGACAGGGCGGCACTGAAGCTTTCTTT
TRBD2	TRBV27	NA	TRBJ2-1	CASSLMREGEQFF	TGTGCCAGCAGTTTAATGAGGGAGGGTGAGCAGTTCTTC
NA	TRBV6-6	NA	TRBJ1-1	CASSYSEANAEAFF	TGTGCCAGCAGTTACTCGGAGGCGAACGCTGAAGCTTTCTTT
TRBD2	TRBV6-1	NA	TRBJ2-7	CASSEGEGSYEQYF	TGTGCCAGCAGTGAAGGGGAGGGATCCTACGAGCAGTACTTC
NA	TRBV10-3	once	TRBJ1-1	CAIRAGNLNTEAFF	TGTGCCATCAGGGCCGGGAACCTGAACACTGAAGCTTTCTTT
TRBD2	TRBV6-2/TRBV6-3	NA	TRBJ2-2	CASSLGLATGELFF	TGTGCCAGCAGTTTGGGACTAGCAACCGGGGAGCTGTTTTTT
NA	TRBV6-6	few	TRBJ1-5	CASSSDSYSNQPQHF	TGTGCCAGCAGTTCGGACAGCTATAGCAATCAGCCCCAGCATTTT
TRBD2	TRBV5-1	NA	TRBJ2-3	CASSLAGGLTDTQYF	TGCGCCAGCAGCTTAGCGGGGGGGCTCACAGATACGCAGTATTTT